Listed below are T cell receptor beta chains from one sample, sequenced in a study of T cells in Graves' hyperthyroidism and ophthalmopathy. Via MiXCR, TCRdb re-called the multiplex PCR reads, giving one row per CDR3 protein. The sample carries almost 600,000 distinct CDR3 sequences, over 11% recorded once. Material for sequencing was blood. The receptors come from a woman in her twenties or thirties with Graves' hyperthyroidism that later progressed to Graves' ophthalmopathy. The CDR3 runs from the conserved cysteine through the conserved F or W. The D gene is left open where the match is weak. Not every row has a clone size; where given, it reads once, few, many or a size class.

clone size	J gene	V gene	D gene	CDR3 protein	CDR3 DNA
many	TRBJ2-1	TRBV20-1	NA	CSARTSLGGEQFF	TGCAGTGCTAGAACCTCTCTAGGGGGTGAGCAGTTCTTC
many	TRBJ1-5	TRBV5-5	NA	CASSPGLSNQPQHF	TGTGCCAGCAGCCCGGGCCTTAGCAATCAGCCCCAGCATTTT
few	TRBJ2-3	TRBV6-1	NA	CATGGPSTDTQYF	TGTGCCACCGGCGGTCCTAGCACAGATACGCAGTATTTT
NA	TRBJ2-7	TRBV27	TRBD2	CATGGGPDVEQYF	TGTGCCACCGGGGGGGGGCCAGATGTCGAGCAGTACTTC
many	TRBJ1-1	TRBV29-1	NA	CSVGRGDTEAFF	TGCAGCGTTGGTCGAGGGGACACTGAAGCTTTCTTT
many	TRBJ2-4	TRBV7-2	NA	CASSLRVAKNIQYF	TGTGCCAGCAGCTTACGGGTAGCCAAAAACATTCAGTACTTC
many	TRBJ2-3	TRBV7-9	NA	CASILGTDTQYF	TGTGCCAGCATACTCGGCACAGATACGCAGTATTTT
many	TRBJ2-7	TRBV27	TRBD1	CASSLTRQGAGEQYF	TGTGCCAGCAGTTTAACCCGACAGGGGGCGGGTGAGCAGTACTTC
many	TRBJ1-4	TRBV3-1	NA	CASSQDTSGAEKLFF	TGTGCCAGCAGCCAAGACACCTCAGGGGCCGAAAAACTGTTTTTT
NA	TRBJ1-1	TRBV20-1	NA	CSAKEGNTEAFF	TGCAGTGCTAAAGAAGGTAACACTGAAGCTTTCTTT
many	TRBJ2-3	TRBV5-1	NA	CASSLEGSSTDTQYF	TGCGCCAGCAGCTTGGAGGGTTCTAGCACAGATACGCAGTATTTT
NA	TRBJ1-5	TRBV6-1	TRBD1	CASGQGGQPQHF	TGTGCCAGCGGACAGGGGGGTCAGCCCCAGCATTTT
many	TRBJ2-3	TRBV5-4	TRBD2	CASSRPLAGGRGTDTQYF	TGTGCCAGCAGCCGTCCACTAGCGGGAGGTAGGGGTACAGATACGCAGTATTTT
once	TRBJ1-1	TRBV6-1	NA	CASSPGDERWTEAFF	TGTGCCAGCAGTCCGGGGGACGAGAGGTGGACTGAAGCTTTCTTT
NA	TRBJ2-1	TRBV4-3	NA	CASSQVRGALNEQFF	TGCGCCAGCAGCCAAGTAAGAGGGGCTCTCAATGAGCAGTTCTTC
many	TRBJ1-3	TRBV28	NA	CASRQSPSGNTIYF	TGTGCCAGCAGACAGAGTCCCTCTGGAAACACCATATATTTT
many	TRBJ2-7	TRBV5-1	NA	CASSLGGHEQYF	TGTGCCAGCAGCCTCGGCGGCCACGAGCAGTACTTC
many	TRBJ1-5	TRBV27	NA	CASSLGQSNQPQHF	TGTGCCAGCAGTTTAGGGCAGAGCAATCAGCCCCAGCATTTT
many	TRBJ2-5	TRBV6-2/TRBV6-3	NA	CASRSTGETQYF	TGTGCCAGCAGGTCGACAGGAGAGACCCAGTACTTC
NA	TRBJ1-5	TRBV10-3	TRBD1	CAISGGRGLQPQHF	TGTGCCATCAGTGGAGGAAGGGGGCTTCAGCCCCAGCATTTT
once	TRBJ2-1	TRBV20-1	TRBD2	CSAETGGSWEQFF	TGCAGTGCTGAAACGGGAGGGTCTTGGGAGCAGTTCTTC
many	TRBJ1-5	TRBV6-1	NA	CASQDHSNQPQHF	TGTGCCAGCCAGGATCATAGCAATCAGCCCCAGCATTTT
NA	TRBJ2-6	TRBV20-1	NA	CSARKGSGANVLTF	TGCAGTGCTAGAAAGGGCTCTGGGGCCAACGTCCTGACTTTC
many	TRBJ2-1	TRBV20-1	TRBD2	CSARDLSGGPFYNEQFF	TGCAGTGCTAGAGATCTCTCGGGAGGGCCATTCTACAATGAGCAGTTCTTC
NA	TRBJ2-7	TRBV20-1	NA	CSAPSYKLHVNEQYF	TGCAGTGCTCCTAGCTACAAATTGCACGTTAACGAGCAGTACTTC
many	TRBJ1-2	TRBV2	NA	CASSEQGIGGYTF	TGTGCCAGCAGTGAACAGGGGATCGGTGGCTACACCTTC
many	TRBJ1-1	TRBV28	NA	CASSSWTPDTEAFF	TGTGCCAGCAGTTCTTGGACGCCGGACACTGAAGCTTTCTTT
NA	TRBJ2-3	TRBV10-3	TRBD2	CAISEFLLAGGTDTQYF	TGTGCCATCAGTGAGTTCCTACTAGCGGGAGGAACAGATACGCAGTATTTT
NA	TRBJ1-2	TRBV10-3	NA	CATTWDRYGYTF	TGTGCCACCACCTGGGACCGCTATGGCTACACCTTC
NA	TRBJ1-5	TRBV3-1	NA	CASSPGRQPQHF	TGTGCCAGCAGCCCAGGTCGTCAGCCCCAGCATTTT
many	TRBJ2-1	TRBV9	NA	CASSVEAGTDNEQFF	TGTGCCAGCAGCGTAGAAGCGGGCACCGACAATGAGCAGTTCTTC
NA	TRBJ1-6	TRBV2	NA	CASNQQSSYNSPLHF	TGTGCCAGCAACCAACAGAGCTCCTATAATTCACCCCTCCACTTT
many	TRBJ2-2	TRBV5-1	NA	CASSSDRNTGELFF	TGTGCCAGCAGTTCAGACAGAAACACCGGGGAGCTGTTTTTT
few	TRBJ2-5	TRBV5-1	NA	CASSLVPPRGETQYF	TGCGCCAGCAGCTTGGTCCCACCCAGGGGCGAGACCCAGTACTTC
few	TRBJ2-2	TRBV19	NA	CASTPPAGELFF	TGTGCCAGTACCCCACCCGCCGGGGAGCTGTTTTTT
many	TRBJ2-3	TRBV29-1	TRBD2	CSVSVSGRPDTQYF	TGCAGCGTTTCTGTTAGCGGGAGGCCAGATACGCAGTATTTT
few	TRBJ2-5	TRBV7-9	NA	CASSSDTFNQETQYF	TGTGCCAGCAGCTCCGACACCTTCAACCAGGAGACCCAGTACTTC
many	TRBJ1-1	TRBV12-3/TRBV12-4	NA	CASTVGRGSNTEAFF	TGTGCCAGCACCGTCGGAAGAGGATCGAACACTGAAGCTTTCTTT
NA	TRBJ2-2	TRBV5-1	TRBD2	CASSNSGRAYPGELFF	TGCGCCAGCAGCAACAGCGGGAGGGCCTATCCCGGGGAGCTGTTTTTT
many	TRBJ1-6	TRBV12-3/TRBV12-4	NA	CASSSGLVLHF	TGTGCCAGCAGTTCCGGACTGGTCCTCCACTTT
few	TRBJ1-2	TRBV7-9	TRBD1	CASSLEQPLGGTANYGYTF	TGTGCCAGCAGCTTAGAACAACCATTAGGAGGGACAGCTAACTATGGCTACACCTTC
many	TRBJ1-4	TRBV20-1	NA	CSARDRTTNEKLFF	TGCAGTGCTAGAGATCGTACAACTAATGAAAAACTGTTTTTT
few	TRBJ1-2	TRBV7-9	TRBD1	CASSSTGGWGYGYTF	TGTGCCAGCAGCTCTACAGGGGGCTGGGGGTATGGCTACACCTTC
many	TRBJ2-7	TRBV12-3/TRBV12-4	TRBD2	CASGASGGSYEQYF	TGTGCCAGCGGAGCTAGCGGGGGCTCCTACGAGCAGTACTTC
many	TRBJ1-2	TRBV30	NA	CAWSVLMGNYGYTF	TGTGCCTGGAGTGTACTAATGGGGAACTATGGCTACACCTTC
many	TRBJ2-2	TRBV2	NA	CASRQYTGELFF	TGTGCCAGCAGACAGTACACCGGGGAGCTGTTTTTT
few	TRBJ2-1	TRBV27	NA	CASSFGANPYNEQFF	TGTGCCAGCAGTTTCGGGGCCAACCCTTACAATGAGCAGTTCTTC
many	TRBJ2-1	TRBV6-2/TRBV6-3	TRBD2	CASSYPQLAGGQGQFF	TGTGCCAGCAGTTACCCGCAGCTAGCGGGAGGTCAAGGGCAGTTCTTC
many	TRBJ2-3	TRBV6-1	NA	CASSWEITDTQYF	TGTGCCAGCAGTTGGGAGATTACAGATACGCAGTATTTT
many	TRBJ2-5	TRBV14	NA	CASNPSGGTQYF	TGTGCCAGCAATCCCTCGGGCGGGACCCAGTACTTC
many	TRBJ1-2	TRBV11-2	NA	CASMGANYGYTF	TGTGCCAGCATGGGGGCTAACTATGGCTACACCTTC
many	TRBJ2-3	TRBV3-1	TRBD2	CASSQLAGGGEDTQYF	TGTGCCAGCAGCCAACTAGCGGGAGGAGGGGAAGATACGCAGTATTTT
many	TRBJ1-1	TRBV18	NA	CASSPSSATEAFF	TGTGCCAGCTCACCCAGCAGCGCCACTGAAGCTTTCTTT
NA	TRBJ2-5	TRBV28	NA	CASSVPGQTQYF	TGTGCCAGCAGTGTACCAGGGCAGACCCAGTACTTC
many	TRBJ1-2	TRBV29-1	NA	CSVEARESDSQLLYGYTF	TGCAGCGTTGAAGCCAGGGAGTCTGACAGCCAACTCCTCTATGGCTACACCTTC